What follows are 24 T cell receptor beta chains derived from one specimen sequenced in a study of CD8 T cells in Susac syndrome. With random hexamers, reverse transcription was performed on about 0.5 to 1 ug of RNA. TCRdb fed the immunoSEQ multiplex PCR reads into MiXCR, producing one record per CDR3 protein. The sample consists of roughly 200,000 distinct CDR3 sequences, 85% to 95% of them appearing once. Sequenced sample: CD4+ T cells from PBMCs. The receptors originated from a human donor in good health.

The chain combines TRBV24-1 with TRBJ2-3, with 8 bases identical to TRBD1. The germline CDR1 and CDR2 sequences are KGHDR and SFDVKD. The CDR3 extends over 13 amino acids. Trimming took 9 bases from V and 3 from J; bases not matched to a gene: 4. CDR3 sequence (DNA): TGTGCCACCTCAGGGGGCCCGACAGATACGCAGTATTTT. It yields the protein CATSGGPTDTQYF.

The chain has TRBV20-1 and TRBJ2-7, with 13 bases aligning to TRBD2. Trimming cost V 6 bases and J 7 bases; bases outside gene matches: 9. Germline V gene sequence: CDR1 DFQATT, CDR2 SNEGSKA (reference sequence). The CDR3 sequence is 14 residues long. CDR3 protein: CSAAGTSGIGEQYV. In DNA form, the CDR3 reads TGCAGTGCCGCCGGGACTAGCGGGATTGGGGAGCAGTACGTC.

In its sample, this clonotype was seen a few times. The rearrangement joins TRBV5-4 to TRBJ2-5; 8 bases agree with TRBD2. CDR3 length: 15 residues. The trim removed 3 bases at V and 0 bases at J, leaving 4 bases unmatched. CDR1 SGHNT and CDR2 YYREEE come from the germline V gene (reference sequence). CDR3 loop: CASSSGGGDQETQYF. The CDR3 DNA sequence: TGTGCCAGCAGCTCGGGAGGGGGGGACCAAGAGACCCAGTACTTC.

The CDR3 bases are TGTGCCAGCAGTTTCGCACAGAGAGATACGCAGTATTTT. Translation gives CASSFAQRDTQYF. V is TRBV7-2 and J is TRBJ2-3; D is undetermined. V was trimmed by 6 bases and J by 5 bases, leaving 12 bases between them. CDR1 SGHTA and CDR2 FQGNSA come from the germline V gene. This CDR3 comprises 13 residues.

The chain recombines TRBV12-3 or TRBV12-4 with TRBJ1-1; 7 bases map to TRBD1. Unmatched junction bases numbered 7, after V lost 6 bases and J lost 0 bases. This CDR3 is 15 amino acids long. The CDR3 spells CASSRPGQLNTEAFF. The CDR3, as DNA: TGTGCCAGCAGCCGACCGGGACAGTTGAACACTGAAGCTTTCTTT.

CDR3 in DNA: TGCAGTGCTAGAGGACGACAGGGGTTATTCCAGCATTTT. It specifies CSARGRQGLFQHF. The V and J genes are TRBV20-1 and TRBJ1-5; 8 bases are shared with TRBD1. V lost 1 base to trimming and J lost 12 bases; unmatched junction nucleotides: 8. From germline, CDR1 is DFQATT and CDR2 SNEGSKA (reference sequence). CDR3 length equals 13 residues.

The CDR3 here is CASGLLGYEQYV. The CDR3 region has the DNA TGTGCCAGCGGCCTCTTGGGCTACGAGCAGTACGTC. The chain carries TRBV6-6 and TRBJ2-7, with unresolved D. V lost 8 bases and J 3 bases, leaving 11 bases between the germline ends. Germline CDR1 and CDR2: MNHNY and SVGAGI (reference sequence). The CDR3 extends over 12 amino acids.

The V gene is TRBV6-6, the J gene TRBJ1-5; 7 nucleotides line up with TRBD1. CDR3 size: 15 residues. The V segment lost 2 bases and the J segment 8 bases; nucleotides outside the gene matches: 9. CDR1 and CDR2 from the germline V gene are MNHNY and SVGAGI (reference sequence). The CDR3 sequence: CASSYETGSDEPQHF. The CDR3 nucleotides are TGTGCCAGCAGTTACGAGACAGGGAGTGATGAGCCCCAGCATTTT.

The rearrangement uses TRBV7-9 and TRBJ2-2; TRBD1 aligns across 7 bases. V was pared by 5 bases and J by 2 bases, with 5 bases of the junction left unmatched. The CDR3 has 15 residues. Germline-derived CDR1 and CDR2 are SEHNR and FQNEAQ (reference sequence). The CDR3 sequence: CASSPGTVNTGELFF. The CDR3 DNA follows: TGTGCCAGCAGCCCCGGGACAGTTAACACCGGGGAGCTGTTTTTT.

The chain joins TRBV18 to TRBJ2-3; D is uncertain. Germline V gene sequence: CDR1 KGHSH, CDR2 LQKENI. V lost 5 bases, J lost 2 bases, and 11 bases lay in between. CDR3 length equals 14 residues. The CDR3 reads CASSTQSYTDTQYF. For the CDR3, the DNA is TGTGCCAGCTCAACTCAATCCTACACAGATACGCAGTATTTT. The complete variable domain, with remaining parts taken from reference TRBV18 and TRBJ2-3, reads NAGVMQNPRHLVRRRGQEARLRCSPMKGHSHVYWYRQLPEEGLKFMVYLQKENIIDESGMPKERFSAEFPKEGPSILRIQQVVRGDSAAYFCASSTQSYTDTQYFGPGTRLTVL.

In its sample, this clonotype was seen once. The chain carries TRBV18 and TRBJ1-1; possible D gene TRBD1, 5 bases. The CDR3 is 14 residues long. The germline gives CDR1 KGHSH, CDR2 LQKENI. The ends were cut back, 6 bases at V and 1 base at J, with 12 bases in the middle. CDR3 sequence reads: CASSPETANTEAFF. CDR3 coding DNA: TGTGCCAGCTCCCCGGAGACAGCGAACACTGAAGCTTTCTTT.

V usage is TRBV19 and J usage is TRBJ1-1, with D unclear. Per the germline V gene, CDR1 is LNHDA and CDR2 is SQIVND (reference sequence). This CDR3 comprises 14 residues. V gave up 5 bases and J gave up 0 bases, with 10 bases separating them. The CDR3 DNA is TGTGCCAGTAGTTCCGGACTGGTGAACACTGAAGCTTTCTTT. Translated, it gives CASSSGLVNTEAFF.

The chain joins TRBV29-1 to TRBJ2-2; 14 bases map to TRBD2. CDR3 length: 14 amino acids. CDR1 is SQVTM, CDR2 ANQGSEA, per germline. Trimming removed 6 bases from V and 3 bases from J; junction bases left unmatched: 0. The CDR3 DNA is TGCAGCGTGGGACTAGCGGGGGACACCGGGGAGCTGTTTTTT. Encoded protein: CSVGLAGDTGELFF.

The CDR3 bases are TGCGCCAGCTCACGGGGGGCGCTCGGAGATACGCAGTATTTT. Its translation: CASSRGALGDTQYF. This chain connects TRBV5-1 to TRBJ2-3, with D possibly TRBD2 on 7 matching bases. Trimming pared 7 bases from V and 5 bases from J, leaving 17 bases between. The germline V gene encodes CDR1 SGHRS and CDR2 YFSETQ. CDR3 length: 14 residues. Filled out from reference TRBV5-1 and TRBJ2-3, the complete variable domain reads KAGVTQTPRYLIKTRGQQVTLSCSPISGHRSVSWYQQTPGQGLQFLFEYFSETQRNKGNFPGRFSGRQFSNSRSEMNVSTLELGDSALYLCASSRGALGDTQYFGPGTRLTVL.

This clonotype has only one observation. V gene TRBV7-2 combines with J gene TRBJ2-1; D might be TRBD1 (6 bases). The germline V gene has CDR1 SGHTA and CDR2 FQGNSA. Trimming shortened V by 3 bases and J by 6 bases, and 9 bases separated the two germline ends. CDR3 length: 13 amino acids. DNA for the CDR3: TGTGCCAGCAGCTTCGGACAGTTCAATGAGCAGTTCTTC. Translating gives CASSFGQFNEQFF.

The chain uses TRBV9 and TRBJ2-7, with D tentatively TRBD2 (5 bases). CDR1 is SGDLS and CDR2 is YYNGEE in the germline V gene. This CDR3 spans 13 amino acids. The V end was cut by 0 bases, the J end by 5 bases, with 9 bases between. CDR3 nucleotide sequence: TGTGCCAGCAGCGTAGCTCCCGGGGACGAGCAGTACGTC. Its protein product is CASSVAPGDEQYV.

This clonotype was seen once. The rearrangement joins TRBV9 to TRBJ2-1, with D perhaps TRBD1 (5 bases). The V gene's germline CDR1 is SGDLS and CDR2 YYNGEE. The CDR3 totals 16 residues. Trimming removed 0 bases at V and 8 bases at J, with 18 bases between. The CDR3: CASSVDLPPRADEQFF. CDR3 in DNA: TGTGCCAGCAGCGTAGACTTACCCCCCAGGGCAGATGAGCAGTTCTTC.

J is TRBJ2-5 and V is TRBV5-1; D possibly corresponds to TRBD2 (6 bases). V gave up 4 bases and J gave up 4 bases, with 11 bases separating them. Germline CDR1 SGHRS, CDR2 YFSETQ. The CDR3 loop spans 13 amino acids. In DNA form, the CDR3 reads TGCGCCAGCAGCGGGGAGGCGGGAGAGACCCAGTACTTC. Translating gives CASSGEAGETQYF.

The CDR3 is CASSQGQGGDSPLHF. The CDR3 DNA reads as TGTGCCAGCAGCCAAGGACAGGGAGGTGATTCACCCCTCCACTTT. V gene TRBV7-9 combines with J gene TRBJ1-6; TRBD1 matches at 8 bases. With V trimmed by 5 bases and J by 8 bases, 8 bases remained unmatched. Germline V CDR1 and CDR2: SEHNR, FQNEAQ (reference sequence). The CDR3 loop spans 15 amino acids.

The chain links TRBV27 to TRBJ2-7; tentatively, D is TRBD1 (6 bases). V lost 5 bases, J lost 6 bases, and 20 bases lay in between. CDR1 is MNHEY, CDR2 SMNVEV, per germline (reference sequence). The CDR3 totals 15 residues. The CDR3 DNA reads TGTGCCAGCAGTGCACAGGGATCCCAGTCGGGCGAGCAGTACGTC. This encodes CASSAQGSQSGEQYV.

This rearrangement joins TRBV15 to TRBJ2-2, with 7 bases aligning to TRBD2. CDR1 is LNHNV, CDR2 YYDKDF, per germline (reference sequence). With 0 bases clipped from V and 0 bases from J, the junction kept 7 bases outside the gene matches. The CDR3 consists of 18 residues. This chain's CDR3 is CATSRDRSGTTNTGELFF. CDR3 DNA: TGTGCCACCAGCAGAGATCGAAGCGGGACCACGAACACCGGGGAGCTGTTTTTT.

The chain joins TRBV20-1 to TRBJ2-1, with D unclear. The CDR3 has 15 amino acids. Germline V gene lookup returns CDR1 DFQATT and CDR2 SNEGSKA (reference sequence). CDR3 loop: CSWSPVGNLNNEQFF. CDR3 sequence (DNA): TGCAGCTGGTCCCCTGTGGGTAACTTAAACAATGAGCAGTTCTTC.

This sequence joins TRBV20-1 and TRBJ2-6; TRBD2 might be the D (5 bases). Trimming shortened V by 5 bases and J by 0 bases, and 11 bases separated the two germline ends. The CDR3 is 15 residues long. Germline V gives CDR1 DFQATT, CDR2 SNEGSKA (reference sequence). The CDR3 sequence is CSAREGSSGANVLTF. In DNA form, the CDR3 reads TGCAGTGCTCGGGAAGGAAGCTCTGGGGCCAACGTCCTGACTTTC.

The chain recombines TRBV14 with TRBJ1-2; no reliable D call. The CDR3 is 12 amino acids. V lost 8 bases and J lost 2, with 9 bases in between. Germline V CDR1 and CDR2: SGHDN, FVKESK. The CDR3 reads CASSTQNYGYTF. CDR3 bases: TGTGCCAGCTCAACACAAAACTATGGCTACACCTTC.